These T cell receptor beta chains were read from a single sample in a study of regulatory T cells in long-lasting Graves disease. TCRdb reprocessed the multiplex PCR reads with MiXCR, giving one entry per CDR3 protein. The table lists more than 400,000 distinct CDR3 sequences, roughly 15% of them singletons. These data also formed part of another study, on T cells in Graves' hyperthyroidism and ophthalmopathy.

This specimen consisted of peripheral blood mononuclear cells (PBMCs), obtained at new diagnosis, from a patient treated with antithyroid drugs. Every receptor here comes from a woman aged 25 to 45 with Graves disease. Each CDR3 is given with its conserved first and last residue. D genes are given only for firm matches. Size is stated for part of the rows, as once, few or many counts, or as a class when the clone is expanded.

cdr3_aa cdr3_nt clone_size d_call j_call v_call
CASSVRTSGVVNEQFF TGCGCCAGCAGCGTGAGGACTAGCGGGGTCGTCAATGAGCAGTTCTTC NA TRBD2 TRBJ2-1 TRBV5-1
CASAGPAGRNNQPQHF TGTGCCAGCGCGGGCCCAGCAGGGCGTAATAATCAGCCCCAGCATTTT many NA TRBJ1-5 TRBV6-1
CASSTGLVNTGELFF TGTGCCAGCAGTACGGGACTAGTGAACACCGGGGAGCTGTTTTTT many TRBD2 TRBJ2-2 TRBV12-3/TRBV12-4
CASSQDGRGSTYYGYTF TGTGCCAGCAGCCAAGATGGCAGGGGTTCTACATACTATGGCTACACCTTC NA NA TRBJ1-2 TRBV3-1
CASSLTHLDIEQFF TGTGCCAGCAGCTTAACCCATCTAGACATTGAGCAGTTCTTC many NA TRBJ2-1 TRBV7-2
CASSSLGLEETQYF TGTGCCAGCAGTAGCTTAGGACTAGAAGAGACCCAGTACTTC many TRBD2 TRBJ2-5 TRBV6-2/TRBV6-3
CASSRTGQGETQYF TGTGCCAGTAGCCGGACCGGACAGGGAGAGACCCAGTACTTC many TRBD1 TRBJ2-5 TRBV19
CASSFTRDRLNEQYF TGTGCCAGCAGCTTTACCCGGGACAGGCTAAACGAGCAGTACTTC NA TRBD1 TRBJ2-7 TRBV7-2
CSMHSDTERWNTEAFF TGCAGCATGCACTCGGACACGGAGAGATGGAACACTGAAGCTTTCTTT many NA TRBJ1-1 TRBV29-1
CASSRQLQGGQPQHF TGCGCCAGCAGCCGCCAGTTACAGGGGGGGCAGCCCCAGCATTTT NA TRBD1 TRBJ1-5 TRBV4-1
CASSLGQGTGNTIYF TGCGCCAGCAGCTTGGGACAGGGGACCGGAAACACCATATATTTT many TRBD1 TRBJ1-3 TRBV5-1
CASRAGAVSYEQFF TGTGCCAGCAGAGCAGGGGCGGTCAGCTATGAGCAGTTCTTC many NA TRBJ2-1 TRBV12-3/TRBV12-4
CATSDEGGRARTGELFF TGTGCCACCAGTGATGAAGGCGGGAGGGCCAGGACCGGGGAGCTGTTTTTT NA TRBD2 TRBJ2-2 TRBV24-1
CSAIRGTGVWNSPLHF TGCAGTGCTATACGCGGGACCGGCGTTTGGAATTCACCCCTCCACTTT many NA TRBJ1-6 TRBV20-1
CASGLAADTGELFF TGCGCCAGCGGACTAGCGGCGGACACCGGGGAGCTGTTTTTT NA TRBD2 TRBJ2-2 TRBV4-3
CASSLEGTTNTGELFF TGTGCCAGCAGTTTAGAAGGGACGACAAACACCGGGGAGCTGTTTTTT many NA TRBJ2-2 TRBV27
CASSQGRASLIGELFF TGCGCCAGCAGCCAGGGAAGGGCTAGCCTTATCGGGGAGCTGTTTTTT NA NA TRBJ2-2 TRBV4-3
CASSAQVLRETQYF TGTGCCAGCAGTGCGCAGGTGCTTAGGGAGACCCAGTACTTC NA NA TRBJ2-5 TRBV25-1
CASSQLYVGELFF TGTGCCAGCAGCCAATTATACGTCGGGGAGCTGTTTTTT many NA TRBJ2-2 TRBV14
CASSLVAGGPSLETQYF TGTGCCAGCAGTTTAGTAGCGGGAGGGCCCTCGTTAGAGACCCAGTACTTC few TRBD2 TRBJ2-5 TRBV28
CASSLVGLATYNEQFF TGCGCCAGCAGCTTGGTTGGACTAGCAACCTACAATGAGCAGTTCTTC many TRBD2 TRBJ2-1 TRBV5-1